This entry describes one T cell receptor (beta chain). Its specific antigen is unknown. Base quality data are lacking; no much larger clone is found one base away. The immunoSEQ Assay, which relies on bias-controlled multiplex PCR amplification of genomic DNA, was used to profile TCRbeta CDR3 regions. Per the source publication's procedure: To quantify the absolute abundance of each unique TCRbeta CDR3 region, the sequences were collapsed and filtered. Two models were used to test differential abundance: a binomial model (Fisher-equivalent) and a beta-binomial model that adds time-dependent variance fitted from healthy donors. Any clone with fewer than 5 combined templates was excluded, and a clone was called differentially abundant if its Benjamini-Hochberg FDR was below 0.01. Beta-binomial variance was modeled as a function of total template count across the two samples using the form v = (b*log(k)+a)^2. TCRdb holds this immuneACCESS table with in-frame rearrangements only. Some clones are missing; in checked studies, unresolved V genes explain under half, and the rest has no known cause. V and J calls and clone size are given by that table; D and trimming were obtained from the DNA. The sample includes around 66,000 clones, with approximately 89% observed a single time. The ten most abundant clones make up around 4.6% of the sample.

The sample is drawn from a study of identifying expanded T cells in peripheral blood (dated by TCRdb to the late 2010s). At the level of the whole study: Separate aliquots of the same genomic DNA pool were sequenced to produce technical replicates, and four replicates were compared in pairs. Broad study findings and their caveats: Both the number of clones called differentially abundant and the false-positive rate were significantly reduced by the beta-binomial model across all healthy-donor time intervals. The binomial model flagged approximately 1.2 differentially abundant clones between technical replicates, compared with about 16 over around two weeks and 19 over around 4 weeks. It was expected by the authors that biological variance in healthy repertoires might increase further over much longer intervals, such as months to years. In all healthy donors, the variance in clone template counts between samples taken around 2 weeks apart rose significantly as total template count increased.

No immune events such as infections were documented for the healthy donors during the collection period. Healthy-donor blood repertoires served as a training cohort to calibrate time-dependent variance in a beta-binomial model of T-cell clone differential abundance. The training cohort comprised roughly ten healthy donors, 3 female and 7 male. Donor ages ranged from roughly 29 to 64 years, with an average of about 41 years. Whole blood from each healthy donor was obtained from a commercial supplier and was collected at three time points 2 to 3 weeks apart. For immunosequencing, genomic DNA was extracted from whole blood that had not been sorted. V has 4 bases trimmed and J has 3 bases trimmed; junction bases matching no gene number 9. The CDR3 starts with the cysteine, ends with the phenylalanine, and has 15 residues. Only the CDR3 portion is preserved as DNA: 45 bases, with reading frame beginning at the first base. The germline V gene provides CDR1 SGHRS and CDR2 YFSETQ.

This sequence uses TRBV5-1 and TRBJ2-7, with 8 bases matching TRBD1. The source of this sequence is a person between 18 and 70 years old in good health. Sequenced: blood. The nucleotides are TGCGCCAGCAGCCCCGGCTCGGACAGGGTCTACGAGCAGTACTTC. Its translation is CASSPGSDRVYEQYF.